These T cell receptor beta chains were read from a single sample in a study of blood T cell repertoires in COVID-19. Here immunoSEQ multiplex PCR was the method, and the copy in TCRdb shows in-frame clones only, minus some. The data hold about 200,000 clones, with around 90% observed a single time. Sample: peripheral blood. These TCRs come from a man aged 50 to 59 with acute or convalescent COVID-19. Each CDR3 is given with its conserved first and last residue. The order of the fields is clone size, J gene, D gene, V gene, CDR3 DNA, CDR3 protein. A D gene is named only where the DNA matches it firmly. The size of a clone is reported for some rows only, either as once, few or many, or as a class for expanded clones.

clone size: once; J gene: TRBJ2-1; D gene: .; V gene: TRBV27; CDR3 DNA: TGTGCCAGCGCGGGACGGAACACAATATTCAATGAGCAGTTCTTC; CDR3 protein: CASAGRNTIFNEQFF
clone size: once; J gene: TRBJ2-1; D gene: TRBD2; V gene: TRBV19; CDR3 DNA: TGTGCCAGTAGTACAGGCGGGAGATCCACTGAGCAGTTCTTC; CDR3 protein: CASSTGGRSTEQFF
clone size: .; J gene: TRBJ1-2; D gene: .; V gene: TRBV7-6; CDR3 DNA: TGTGCCAGCAGCTTACACATGCACTATGGCTACACCTTC; CDR3 protein: CASSLHMHYGYTF
clone size: .; J gene: TRBJ2-3; D gene: .; V gene: TRBV7-9; CDR3 DNA: TGTGCCAGCAGCTTAGATGCGGAGGGCCCGGATACGCAGTATTTT; CDR3 protein: CASSLDAEGPDTQYF
clone size: few; J gene: TRBJ1-6; D gene: TRBD1; V gene: TRBV10-3; CDR3 DNA: TGTGCCATCAGTGAGTCGCGCGGAGGGGGCGGCTCACCCCTCCACTTT; CDR3 protein: CAISESRGGGGSPLHF
clone size: .; J gene: TRBJ1-5; D gene: .; V gene: TRBV19; CDR3 DNA: TGTGCCAGTAGGGACAGTAGCAATCAGCCCCAGCATTTT; CDR3 protein: CASRDSSNQPQHF
clone size: .; J gene: TRBJ2-1; D gene: .; V gene: TRBV5-1; CDR3 DNA: TGCGCCAGCAGCTTGAATACCAGGGTGACCTACAATGAGCAGTTCTTC; CDR3 protein: CASSLNTRVTYNEQFF
clone size: .; J gene: TRBJ2-1; D gene: TRBD2; V gene: TRBV13; CDR3 DNA: TGTGCCAGCACTTTAATCGTTAGGAGGCGGGAGAGGAAGAACAATGAGCAGTTCTTC; CDR3 protein: CASTLIVRRRERKNNEQFF
clone size: .; J gene: TRBJ2-1; D gene: .; V gene: TRBV20-1; CDR3 DNA: TGCAGTGCCACTGGTGACAATGAGCAGTTCTTC; CDR3 protein: CSATGDNEQFF
clone size: .; J gene: TRBJ2-1; D gene: .; V gene: TRBV2; CDR3 DNA: TGTGCCAGCAGCGCCTCTGGGCGTAAGCAGTTCTTC; CDR3 protein: CASSASGRKQFF
clone size: .; J gene: TRBJ2-7; D gene: .; V gene: TRBV3-1/TRBV3-2; CDR3 DNA: TGTGCCAGCAGCCTGGGCTTTAGTTCTGGCGAGCAGTACTTC; CDR3 protein: CASSLGFSSGEQYF
clone size: .; J gene: TRBJ2-5; D gene: TRBD2; V gene: TRBV7-2; CDR3 DNA: TGTGCCAGCAGCCTACGGCCCCAAGTAGCGGGGGGCCAAGAGACCCAGTACTTC; CDR3 protein: CASSLRPQVAGGQETQYF
clone size: .; J gene: TRBJ2-2; D gene: .; V gene: TRBV19; CDR3 DNA: TGTGCCAGTAGTATGAGGAAAAACGCGAACACCGGGGAGCTGTTTTTT; CDR3 protein: CASSMRKNANTGELFF
clone size: .; J gene: TRBJ1-4; D gene: TRBD1; V gene: TRBV7-2; CDR3 DNA: TGTGCCAGCAGCCCTCGGACAGGAAGCAATGAAAAACTGTTTTTT; CDR3 protein: CASSPRTGSNEKLFF
clone size: once; J gene: TRBJ2-2; D gene: TRBD2; V gene: TRBV7-2; CDR3 DNA: TGTGCCAGCAGCTTAGTCGCGGGGGGTGGCGGGGAGCTGTTTTTT; CDR3 protein: CASSLVAGGGGELFF
clone size: .; J gene: TRBJ1-1; D gene: TRBD1; V gene: TRBV28; CDR3 DNA: TGTGCCAGCACCTCGGACAGGGGAGAGAAGAACACTGAAGCTTTCTTT; CDR3 protein: CASTSDRGEKNTEAFF
clone size: .; J gene: TRBJ2-3; D gene: TRBD2; V gene: TRBV6-5; CDR3 DNA: TGTGCCAGCAGCTCAGGACTAGCTCTCTCAGATACGCAGTATTTT; CDR3 protein: CASSSGLALSDTQYF
clone size: .; J gene: TRBJ2-7; D gene: .; V gene: TRBV19; CDR3 DNA: TGTGCCAGTAGTATAGACCCCAGGGCTCGGTACTTC; CDR3 protein: CASSIDPRARYF
clone size: once; J gene: TRBJ1-3; D gene: .; V gene: TRBV30; CDR3 DNA: TGTGCCTGGACCCTCGGGATCTCTGGAAACACCATATATTTT; CDR3 protein: CAWTLGISGNTIYF
clone size: .; J gene: TRBJ1-1; D gene: .; V gene: TRBV10-3; CDR3 DNA: TGTGCCATCAGTGAGGGGAGGAACACTGAAGCTTTCTTT; CDR3 protein: CAISEGRNTEAFF
clone size: .; J gene: TRBJ2-7; D gene: .; V gene: TRBV6-6; CDR3 DNA: TGTGCCAGCAGTTACCCAGGTTCCAGCTCCTACGAGCAGTACTTC; CDR3 protein: CASSYPGSSSYEQYF
clone size: .; J gene: TRBJ2-3; D gene: .; V gene: TRBV18; CDR3 DNA: TGTGCCAGCTCACCACCGCAGGGGGGACGCACAGATACGCAGTATTTT; CDR3 protein: CASSPPQGGRTDTQYF
clone size: .; J gene: TRBJ2-3; D gene: TRBD2; V gene: TRBV11-3; CDR3 DNA: TGTGCCAGCAGCTTAAGCGGGGGGCCTCCTAGCACAGATACGCAGTATTTT; CDR3 protein: CASSLSGGPPSTDTQYF